In this sample, the clone carrying this T cell receptor beta chain turned up once. Seattle patient enrollment occurred during active infection, with longitudinal follow-up thereafter. As handled by the study authors: For nucleated cells, counts were estimated from reference gene primer amplification. Measured with immunoSEQ multiplex PCR; TCRdb has only the in-frame clones, and not every one. The DNA gave D and trimming, while V, J and clone size come from that table. The data hold 25,000 to 35,000 clones, with 85% to 95% observed a single time. The data belong to a study of blood T cell repertoires in COVID-19. Study background: Acute-phase and convalescent COVID-19 samples originated in the United States, Italy and Spain. T cells, B-cell-depleted T cells, or PBMCs provided the cDNA or gDNA that served as material.

This receptor was taken from a woman in her 70s with COVID-19, enrolled during active disease. The sequencing sample was made of peripheral blood.

The CDR3 here is CASSPGHLNTEAFF. The CDR3 DNA reads TGTGCCAGCAGTCCGGGACACCTGAACACTGAAGCTTTCTTT. The rearrangement joins TRBV28 to TRBJ1-1, with D possibly being TRBD1 (6 bases). From germline, CDR1 is MDHEN and CDR2 SYDVKM. The V end was cut by 5 bases, the J end by 0 bases, with 10 bases between. The CDR3 spans 14 residues.